What follows describes a single TCR beta chain. The data were obtained in a study of cytomegalovirus exposure and HLA in healthy donors. The primer mix had 60 Vbeta and 13 Jbeta primers. Profiled with immunoSEQ multiplex PCR; TCRdb holds only in-frame clones, not every one. The profile shows roughly 140,000 clones, about four fifths of them singletons. V shed 3 bases, J shed 4 bases, and the junction held 5 bases outside the gene matches. From germline, CDR1 is SGDLS and CDR2 YYNGEE. The CDR3 is 14 amino acids. Sequencing was performed on PBMCs. The TCR comes from a man in his forties or fifties in good health and CMV-seronegative. The chain links TRBV9 to TRBJ2-3; 7 bases are shared with TRBD1. The CDR3 loop reads CASSARDRADTQYF. The CDR3 nucleotides are TGTGCCAGCAGCGCAAGAGACAGGGCAGATACGCAGTATTTT.